One and the same sample provided the 27 T cell receptor beta chains below, sequenced in a study of cytomegalovirus exposure and HLA in healthy donors. Vbeta (60) and Jbeta (13) primers were used in the PCR. Method: immunoSEQ multiplex PCR; TCRdb's copy keeps in-frame clones and lacks some. This repertoire shows approximately 160,000 clones, 68% found once; its top ten account for less than 3.5%. Specimen: PBMCs. The origin of the receptors is a woman aged 40-49 years in good health and CMV-seropositive.

The chain employs TRBV29-1 and TRBJ2-1; the D is unclear. Germline V gene lookup returns CDR1 SQVTM and CDR2 ANQGSEA. There are 14 residues in the CDR3. Between the trimmed V and J ends, which lost 4 bases and 0 bases, there was a span of 10 bases. CDR3 bases: TGCAGCGTTGGACTGTTTATCTCCTACAATGAGCAGTTCTTC. Protein sequence: CSVGLFISYNEQFF.

The chain has TRBV28 and TRBJ2-7, with TRBD1 matching 10 bases. Germline V gene sequence: CDR1 MDHEN, CDR2 SYDVKM. This CDR3 contains 17 residues. With V trimmed by 4 bases and J by 2 bases, 11 bases remained unmatched. CDR3 nucleotide sequence: TGTGCCAGCAGTTACCCCGGGTTGGGACAGGGGACCTACGAGCAGTACTTC. It encodes CASSYPGLGQGTYEQYF. Drawing the rest from reference TRBV28 and TRBJ2-7, the complete variable domain is DVKVTQSSRYLVKRTGEKVFLECVQDMDHENMFWYRQDPGLGLRLIYFSYDVKMKEKGDIPEGYSVSREKKERFSLILESASTNQTSMYLCASSYPGLGQGTYEQYFGPGTRLTVT.

This chain uses TRBV6-1 with TRBJ2-4, with D tentatively TRBD1 (6 bases). Trimming removed 7 bases from V and 7 bases from J, with 17 bases in between. The germline V gene has CDR1 MNHNS and CDR2 SASEGT. This CDR3 comprises 14 residues. The CDR3, as DNA: TGTGCCAGCAAAAAAGAGGGGGTACCGAACATTCAGTACTTC. The encoded protein is CASKKEGVPNIQYF.

This CDR3 reads CASSGQGATISSYNEQFF. CDR3 DNA sequence: TGTGCCAGCAGTGGACAGGGCGCCACGATTAGCTCCTACAATGAGCAGTTCTTC. V is TRBV6-1 and J is TRBJ2-1; TRBD1 agrees at 7 bases. The CDR3 is 18 residues long. Germline values: CDR1 MNHNS, CDR2 SASEGT. The junction had 12 bases not matched to a gene; V was cut back by 4 bases and J by 0 bases.

This clone was picked up a small number of times. The chain employs TRBV19 and TRBJ2-7; 12 bases line up with TRBD1. V shed 9 bases and J 5 bases; nucleotides not matched to a gene: 8. CDR1 and CDR2 (germline): LNHDA, SQIVND (reference sequence). CDR3 length equals 14 residues. The CDR3 is CASTSGTGGDEQYF. The CDR3 nucleotides are TGTGCCAGCACTTCCGGGACAGGGGGCGACGAGCAGTACTTC.

The table lists this clone with a few counts. The gene calls are TRBV19 and TRBJ1-1; possibly TRBD1 for D (6 bases). The germline V and J ends were trimmed by 1 base and 4 bases, with 7 bases remaining between them. The CDR3 runs 13 residues. Per germline, CDR1 LNHDA and CDR2 SQIVND (reference sequence). The CDR3 sequence: CASSIVRGTEAFF. The DNA of the CDR3 is TGTGCCAGTAGTATAGTCAGGGGCACTGAAGCTTTCTTT.

The gene calls are TRBV4-2 and TRBJ1-2; unclear D gene. The CDR3 loop spans 11 amino acids. The ends were cut back, 1 base at V and 6 bases at J, with 3 bases in the middle. Germline CDR1 LGHNA, CDR2 YNFKEQ. Here the CDR3 DNA reads TGTGCCAGCAGCCAAGGCGATGGCTACACCTTC. As protein: CASSQGDGYTF.

This rearrangement joins TRBV28 to TRBJ1-4; D remains unclear. V was shortened by 6 bases and J by 3 bases, with 14 bases between the two germline ends. From germline, CDR1 is MDHEN and CDR2 SYDVKM. The CDR3 consists of 15 residues. The CDR3 DNA reads as TGTGCCAGCAGCTCACAGTGGATGGCTAATGAAAAACTGTTTTTT. Translated, it gives CASSSQWMANEKLFF. Full variable domain (missing parts from reference TRBV28 and TRBJ1-4): DVKVTQSSRYLVKRTGEKVFLECVQDMDHENMFWYRQDPGLGLRLIYFSYDVKMKEKGDIPEGYSVSREKKERFSLILESASTNQTSMYLCASSSQWMANEKLFFGSGTQLSVL.

Details on this clone: An end of the junction differs from the germline gene, which may be a read error. The gene calls are TRBV6-1 and TRBJ2-7; 7 nucleotides align to TRBD2. CDR1 is MNHNS, CDR2 SASEGT, per germline. The CDR3 runs 14 residues. CDR3 amino acids: CASIPTGGFYGQYF. Here the CDR3 DNA reads TGTGCCAGCATCCCTACGGGGGGTTTTTACGGGCAGTACTTC.

This clone was recorded a few times. The same CDR3 arises from other DNA sequences in this sample as well. This chain connects TRBV7-6 to TRBJ1-4; D perhaps matches TRBD1 (6 bases). Germline-derived CDR1 and CDR2 are SGHVS and FNYEAQ. V was pared by 5 bases and J by 5 bases, with 15 bases between. The CDR3 has 15 amino acids. The CDR3 protein is CASSREAGENEKLFF. CDR3 nucleotide sequence: TGTGCCAGCAGCCGGGAGGCAGGGGAAAATGAAAAACTGTTTTTT.

The CDR3 spells CASSLAGGGTDTQYF. CDR3 bases: TGCGCCAGCAGCTTAGCGGGGGGTGGCACAGATACGCAGTATTTT. The chain carries TRBV5-1 and TRBJ2-3; TRBD2 agrees at 9 bases. Germline loops: CDR1 SGHRS, CDR2 YFSETQ. V dropped 2 bases and J dropped 1; count of bases not matched to a gene: 2. The CDR3 has 15 residues.

This clone was observed a few times. The rearrangement links TRBV10-3 to TRBJ2-3; D is perhaps TRBD1 (7 bases). The germline V and J ends were trimmed by 8 bases and 0 bases, with 21 bases remaining between them. This CDR3 is 17 amino acids long. Germline V CDR1 and CDR2: ENHRY, SYGVKD. Here the CDR3 reads CAIGSPQGGESTDTQYF. The CDR3, as DNA: TGTGCCATCGGCTCCCCGCAGGGGGGTGAAAGCACAGATACGCAGTATTTT.

This chain joins TRBV11-1 and TRBJ1-1; TRBD1 matches 7 bases. Germline V gene sequence: CDR1 SGHAT, CDR2 FQDESV (reference sequence). The CDR3 totals 14 residues. After removal of 4 bases from V and 9 bases from J, the junction contained 11 bases not matched to a gene. CDR3 coding DNA: TGTGCCAGCAGCTCACAGGGGCCCACAATTAAAGCTTTCTTT. Translated: CASSSQGPTIKAFF.

This clone appeared a few times. CDR3 protein: CASGREASNQPQHF. For the CDR3, the DNA is TGTGCCAGCGGCCGGGAGGCTAGCAATCAGCCCCAGCATTTT. The rearrangement joins TRBV28 to TRBJ1-5; no definite D call. With 8 bases removed from V and 0 bases from J, the gap between germline ends came to 11 bases. This CDR3 comprises 14 residues. Per the germline V gene, CDR1 is MDHEN and CDR2 is SYDVKM.

The rearrangement links TRBV2 to TRBJ2-7; D is ambiguous. Trimming stripped 6 bases from V and 3 bases from J, with 9 bases between. In germline, CDR1 is SNHLY, CDR2 FYNNEI. This CDR3 has 12 amino acids. In DNA, the CDR3 is TGTGCCAGCAGGGAACAGATCTACGAGCAGTACTTC. Protein sequence: CASREQIYEQYF.

The V and J genes are TRBV7-9 and TRBJ2-3; TRBD1 is a possible D gene (7 bases). The CDR3 sequence is 16 residues long. The germline gives CDR1 SEHNR, CDR2 FQNEAQ (reference sequence). Trimming shortened V by 4 bases and J by 1 base, and 15 bases separated the two germline ends. This CDR3 is CASSYDREERTDTQYF. CDR3 DNA: TGTGCCAGCAGCTACGACAGGGAGGAGCGCACAGATACGCAGTATTTT. Based on the CDR3 plus reference TRBV7-9 and TRBJ2-3, the full variable domain is DTGVSQNPRHKITKRGQNVTFRCDPISEHNRLYWYRQTLGQGPEFLTYFQNEAQLEKSRLLSDRFSAERPKGSFSTLEIQRTEQGDSAMYLCASSYDREERTDTQYFGPGTRLTVL.

The J gene is TRBJ2-1, the V gene TRBV15; no clear D gene. This CDR3 contains 15 residues. Trimming pared 0 bases from V and 3 bases from J, leaving 9 bases between. Germline lookup yields CDR1 LNHNV and CDR2 YYDKDF (reference sequence). The CDR3 region is CATSRESSVYNEQFF. CDR3 coding DNA: TGTGCCACCAGCAGAGAATCGTCAGTCTACAATGAGCAGTTCTTC.

The chain uses TRBV10-3 and TRBJ2-4, with TRBD1 matching 11 bases. The CDR3 consists of 20 residues. Germline trimming cut 0 bases from V and 3 bases from J; bases unmatched to any gene: 13. Germline V gives CDR1 ENHRY, CDR2 SYGVKD. Written as DNA, the CDR3 is TGTGCCATCAGTGAGTCGGGGGACAGGGGGTCCGGATATGGCAAAAACATTCAGTACTTC. Protein sequence: CAISESGDRGSGYGKNIQYF.

The chain recombines TRBV18 with TRBJ2-7, with 7 bases that match TRBD1. Trimming took 5 bases from V and 2 from J; bases not matched to a gene: 9. Per the germline V gene, CDR1 is KGHSH and CDR2 is LQKENI. CDR3 size: 15 residues. The CDR3 loop reads CASSSPGTEPYEQYF. The CDR3 DNA follows: TGTGCCAGCTCAAGTCCCGGGACAGAGCCCTACGAGCAGTACTTC.

The rearrangement joins TRBV28 to TRBJ2-2; D perhaps matches TRBD2 (7 bases). The germline V gene encodes CDR1 MDHEN and CDR2 SYDVKM. CDR3 length: 17 amino acids. Trimming stripped 6 bases from V and 5 bases from J, with 22 bases between. The CDR3 is CASRMGGGVRRTGELFF. The CDR3, as DNA: TGTGCCAGCAGGATGGGAGGGGGAGTGCGTCGGACCGGGGAGCTGTTTTTT.

This rearrangement joins TRBV10-1 to TRBJ2-7, with 16 bases aligning to TRBD2. CDR3 length: 16 residues. Trimming at V came to 6 bases and at J to 6 bases, leaving 8 bases not matched to a gene. Looked up from germline, CDR1 is WNHNN and CDR2 is SYGVQD (reference sequence). CDR3 nucleotides: TGCGCCAGCAGGGGGACTAGCGGGGGGGTGTCTGGCGAGCAGTACTTC. It is translated as CASRGTSGGVSGEQYF.

The rearrangement links TRBV13 to TRBJ2-1; D ambiguous. V lost 4 bases and J lost 0, with 10 bases in between. This CDR3 comprises 15 residues. CDR1 and CDR2 (germline): PRHDT, FYEKMQ (reference sequence). The CDR3 here is CASSSRSSSYNEQFF. In DNA, the CDR3 is TGTGCCAGCAGCTCACGGAGCAGCTCCTACAATGAGCAGTTCTTC.

The J gene is TRBJ2-3, the V gene TRBV7-9; 10 bases are a match to TRBD2. The V gene's germline CDR1 is SEHNR and CDR2 FQNEAQ (reference sequence). The CDR3 spans 17 residues. Trimming at V came to 1 base and at J to 6 bases, leaving 10 bases not matched to a gene. CDR3 bases: TGTGCCAGCAGCTTAGACCTAGCGGGAGTGAGGCAGGATACGCAGTATTTT. Translation gives CASSLDLAGVRQDTQYF.

The gene calls are TRBV4-3 and TRBJ2-1, with D perhaps matching TRBD1 (6 bases). The CDR3 has 16 residues. Trimming left V 1 base short and J 7 bases short, with 17 bases between. Germline V lookup: CDR1 LGHNA, CDR2 YSLEER. CDR3: CASSQAGVLGDNEQFF. DNA of the CDR3: TGCGCCAGCAGCCAAGCAGGGGTTTTAGGGGATAATGAGCAGTTCTTC.

The chain couples TRBV27 to TRBJ1-2, with 8 bases that match TRBD1. The V and J ends lost 6 bases and 7 bases, in that order; junction bases with no gene match: 4. Germline CDR1 is MNHEY and CDR2 is SMNVEV (reference sequence). This CDR3 is 12 amino acids long. CDR3 in DNA: TGTGCCAGCAGGTTTGACAGGGGTGGCTACACCTTC. Translating it yields CASRFDRGGYTF.

The chain uses TRBV9 and TRBJ2-5; TRBD1 matches at 9 bases. With V trimmed by 4 bases and J by 5 bases, 6 bases remained unmatched. The CDR3 spans 14 residues. Germline CDR1 SGDLS, CDR2 YYNGEE. The CDR3 DNA reads TGTGCCAGCAGCAACAGGGGGCGTGGGGAGACCCAGTACTTC. This codes for CASSNRGRGETQYF. Full variable domain (rest looked up from reference TRBV9 and TRBJ2-5): DSGVTQTPKHLITATGQRVTLRCSPRSGDLSVYWYQQSLDQGLQFLIQYYNGEERAKGNILERFSAQQFPDLHSELNLSSLELGDSALYFCASSNRGRGETQYFGPGTRLLVL.

The rearrangement joins TRBV9 to TRBJ1-3; weak D call: TRBD1 (6 bases). The V end was cut by 6 bases, the J end by 7 bases, with 14 bases between. The CDR3 is made up of 13 amino acids. The germline CDR1 and CDR2 sequences are SGDLS and YYNGEE. The CDR3 spells CASTTGTGNTIYF. The CDR3 nucleotides read TGTGCCAGCACCACAGGGACGGGTAACACCATATATTTT.